One sample yielded the 20 T cell receptor beta chains listed below, sequenced in a study of blood T cell repertoires in COVID-19. Assay used: immunoSEQ multiplex PCR; TCRdb lists only in-frame clones, some missing. This sample has 350,000 to 450,000 clones, with approximately 90% found just once. Specimen: PBMCs or T cells enriched from blood (not recorded which). These receptors were taken from a woman in her forties who had been exposed to COVID-19.

The V and J genes are TRBV3-1 (or the pseudogene TRBV3-2) and TRBJ1-2; D gene uncertain. The CDR3 loop spans 15 amino acids. The V gene's germline CDR1 is LGHDT and CDR2 YNNKEL (reference sequence). V gave up 4 bases and J gave up 0 bases, with 12 bases separating them. The CDR3 region is CASSPESTSNYGYTF. In nucleotides, the CDR3 is TGTGCCAGCAGCCCAGAGTCGACTTCTAACTATGGCTACACCTTC.

This clone appeared once. V gene TRBV2 combines with J gene TRBJ1-6; 9 bases map to TRBD1. With V trimmed by 6 bases and J by 0 bases, 3 bases remained unmatched. This CDR3 comprises 16 residues. Germline V lookup: CDR1 SNHLY, CDR2 FYNNEI. The CDR3 sequence is CASSETGGSYNSPLHF. The CDR3 DNA follows: TGTGCCAGCAGCGAGACAGGGGGCTCCTATAATTCACCCCTCCACTTT.

V gene TRBV4-3 combines with J gene TRBJ2-7; 10 positions match TRBD2. The CDR3 extends over 15 amino acids. Looked up from germline, CDR1 is LGHNA and CDR2 is YSLEER. The J segment lost 1 base and the V segment lost 2 bases, leaving 2 bases of the junction unmatched. In DNA form, the CDR3 reads TGCGCCAGCAGCCAATTAGCGGGAGGTTCCTACGAGCAGTACTTC. This encodes CASSQLAGGSYEQYF.

The chain has TRBV9 and TRBJ2-1; 14 bases fit TRBD2. The CDR3 is 15 amino acids. V gave up 4 bases and J gave up 12 bases; unmatched junction bases: 9. Germline V CDR1 and CDR2: SGDLS, YYNGEE. In DNA, the CDR3 is TGTGCCAGCAGCCCCACCCTCGGACTAGCGGGAGGGCAGTTCTTC. It specifies CASSPTLGLAGGQFF.

A single count supports this clone. The chain is built from TRBV7-2 and TRBJ1-2, with 8 bases identical to TRBD1. There are 15 residues in the CDR3. The V gene's germline CDR1 is SGHTA and CDR2 FQGNSA. The trim removed 4 bases at V and 4 bases at J, leaving 8 bases unmatched. CDR3 sequence (DNA): TGTGCCAGCAGCTCAACCGGGACAGGCCCCTATGGCTACACCTTC. It translates to CASSSTGTGPYGYTF.

This sequence joins TRBV30 and TRBJ1-2, with D possibly being TRBD1 (6 bases). In germline, CDR1 is GTSNPN, CDR2 SVGIG (reference sequence). The CDR3 is 16 amino acids. Trimming took 0 bases from V and 0 from J, leaving 14 bases between them. The CDR3 region is CAWSVRMDRANYGYTF. In DNA, the CDR3 is TGTGCCTGGAGTGTACGCATGGACAGAGCTAACTATGGCTACACCTTC.

The J gene is TRBJ1-5, the V gene TRBV5-5; TRBD1 matches 7 bases. The CDR3 has 20 residues. The germline CDR1 and CDR2 sequences are SGHKS and YYEKEE (reference sequence). Trimming cost V 4 bases and J 0 bases; bases outside gene matches: 19. CDR3 protein: CASSLGDSRGMQYSNQPQHF. As DNA, the CDR3 is TGTGCCAGCAGCCTAGGGGACAGCCGAGGGATGCAATATAGCAATCAGCCCCAGCATTTT.

The J gene is TRBJ2-7, the V gene TRBV2, with 7 bases fitting TRBD1. With V trimmed by 6 bases and J by 2 bases, 1 base remained unmatched. The CDR3 spans 12 residues. Germline values: CDR1 SNHLY, CDR2 FYNNEI. DNA for the CDR3: TGTGCCAGCAGGCAGGGGGCCTACGAGCAGTACTTC. Translating it yields CASRQGAYEQYF.

The rearrangement uses TRBV7-9 and TRBJ2-5, with D possibly TRBD1 on 6 matching bases. In germline, CDR1 is SEHNR, CDR2 FQNEAQ (reference sequence). V was pared by 1 base and J by 2 bases, with 11 bases between. The CDR3 runs to 15 residues. For the CDR3, the DNA is TGTGCCAGCAGCTTAGTGGGGACATCTCAAGAGACCCAGTACTTC. Amino acids: CASSLVGTSQETQYF.

CDR3 residues: CASSQALKRGSSYNEQFF. The DNA of the CDR3 is TGCGCCAGCAGCCAAGCTCTCAAACGCGGCAGCTCCTACAATGAGCAGTTCTTC. The rearrangement joins TRBV4-1 to TRBJ2-1, with D unresolved. V dropped 1 base and J dropped 0 bases, with 16 bases sitting between them. Germline CDR1 reads MGHRA; CDR2 reads YSYEKL. The CDR3 has 18 amino acids.

The gene calls are TRBV6-1 and TRBJ2-2; 11 nucleotides match TRBD1. The CDR3 covers 16 residues. After removal of 2 bases from V and 6 bases from J, the junction contained 5 bases not matched to a gene. Per germline, CDR1 MNHNS and CDR2 SASEGT. The CDR3 region has the DNA TGTGCCAGCAGTGAATCCGGGACAGGGGGTCCCGGGGAGCTGTTTTTT. This gives the protein CASSESGTGGPGELFF.

This chain uses TRBV2 with TRBJ2-1; TRBD2 agrees at 11 bases. CDR3 length: 17 residues. V was clipped by 2 bases and J by 4 bases; unmatched bases: 7. Germline V gene lookup returns CDR1 SNHLY and CDR2 FYNNEI. The CDR3, as DNA: TGTGCCAGCAGTGAATGGGCTAGCGGGGGGCTTTACAATGAGCAGTTCTTC. This sequence encodes CASSEWASGGLYNEQFF.

This rearrangement joins TRBV27 to TRBJ2-1, with a weak D call TRBD2 (5 bases). Trimming left V 4 bases short and J 13 bases short, with 17 bases between. The germline CDR1 and CDR2 sequences are MNHEY and SMNVEV (reference sequence). This CDR3 comprises 13 residues. In DNA, the CDR3 is TGTGCCAGCAGTTCCCGTCATGGTAGCGCCCAGTTCTTC. Amino acid sequence: CASSSRHGSAQFF.

The V call is TRBV18, the J call TRBJ1-3; D gene unclear. The CDR3 is 17 amino acids. The germline CDR1 and CDR2 sequences are KGHSH and LQKENI. Trimming pared 0 bases from V and 0 bases from J, leaving 12 bases between. Here the CDR3 reads CASSPPGRQYSGNTIYF. CDR3 nucleotide sequence: TGTGCCAGCTCACCACCGGGCAGACAATACTCTGGAAACACCATATATTTT. Full variable domain (missing parts from reference TRBV18 and TRBJ1-3): NAGVMQNPRHLVRRRGQEARLRCSPMKGHSHVYWYRQLPEEGLKFMVYLQKENIIDESGMPKERFSAEFPKEGPSILRIQQVVRGDSAAYFCASSPPGRQYSGNTIYFGEGSWLTVV.

The rearrangement uses TRBV5-8 and TRBJ1-1, with a weak D call TRBD1 (6 bases). V lost 5 bases to trimming and J lost 5 bases, with 16 bases between them. This CDR3 comprises 14 residues. From germline, CDR1 is SGHTS and CDR2 YDEGEE. This chain's CDR3 is CASRQGHLLTEAFF. The CDR3 nucleotides are TGTGCCAGCAGACAGGGACACCTATTAACTGAAGCTTTCTTT.

The genes are TRBV24-1 and TRBJ2-1, with D unclear. Germline loops: CDR1 KGHDR, CDR2 SFDVKD. Trimming shortened V by 1 base and J by 6 bases, and 24 bases separated the two germline ends. The CDR3 extends over 19 amino acids. CDR3 residues: CATSDFGAGPSGQGNEQFF. The CDR3 bases are TGTGCCACCAGTGATTTTGGAGCCGGCCCCTCCGGTCAAGGCAATGAGCAGTTCTTC.

CDR3 amino acids: CASSQDRGTGDPMNTEAFF. Written as DNA, the CDR3 is TGTGCCAGCAGCCAAGATCGCGGGACAGGAGACCCTATGAACACTGAAGCTTTCTTT. V is TRBV3-1 (or the pseudogene TRBV3-2) and J is TRBJ1-1, with TRBD1 matching over 8 bases. Germline V lookup: CDR1 LGHDT, CDR2 YNNKEL (reference sequence). The CDR3 is 19 amino acids. V lost 0 bases to trimming and J lost 0 bases; unmatched junction nucleotides: 12.

V is TRBV30 and J is TRBJ1-2; tentative D call: TRBD1 (6 bases). With 5 bases removed from V and 0 bases from J, the gap between germline ends came to 16 bases. Germline V gene lookup returns CDR1 GTSNPN and CDR2 SVGIG (reference sequence). This CDR3 comprises 15 residues. The CDR3, as DNA: TGTGCCTGGGATCGACAGGCGAGAACTAACTATGGCTACACCTTC. Amino acids: CAWDRQARTNYGYTF.

About this clone: The sample has other DNA sequences that encode this CDR3 too. The rearrangement uses TRBV5-1 and TRBJ1-1; D call uncertain. V dropped 0 bases and J dropped 1 base, with 7 bases sitting between them. Germline values: CDR1 SGHRS, CDR2 YFSETQ. The CDR3 is made up of 14 amino acids. The CDR3 DNA follows: TGCGCCAGCAGCTTGGGTCAGGAGAACACTGAAGCTTTCTTT. This encodes CASSLGQENTEAFF.

The DNA of the CDR3 is TGTGCCAGCAGTTACGCCCGGATGACTAGCGGCCACACAGATACGCAGTATTTT. This gives the protein CASSYARMTSGHTDTQYF. J is TRBJ2-3 and V is TRBV6-2 or TRBV6-3, with 9 bases identical to TRBD2. Per germline, CDR1 MNHEY and CDR2 SVGEGT. The CDR3 sequence is 18 residues long. V gave up 2 bases and J gave up 2 bases; unmatched junction bases: 11.